The entry below gives a single T cell receptor (beta chain) sequence along with its context. The antigen remains undetermined. These data come from a study of T cell responses to AZD1222 COVID-19 vaccine. The CDR3 is 17 amino acids. Germline CDR1 and CDR2: SGHTA and FQGTGA. After removal of 3 bases from V and 0 bases from J, the junction contained 7 bases not matched to a gene. The protocol was immunoSEQ multiplex PCR, while the TCRdb copy is restricted to in-frame clones and leaves out a portion. The data hold 100,000 to 150,000 clones, with 75% to 90% observed a single time. General observations from the study: Spike-specific TCR breadth and depth rose after two AZD1222 doses. Dominant at 160-218 and 743-854, vaccine-associated CD4 TCRs also spanned spike. Without day 14 samples, only post-peak T cell repertoires were studied. Females made up more of the donors, who were largely white British, and clonal diversity may have come out too low.

This clonotype was sampled from an adult in good health. The genes are TRBV7-3 and TRBJ2-2, with 7 bases matching TRBD1. Sequencing was performed on peripheral blood, taken on day 0 of AZD1222 vaccination. The CDR3 DNA reads TGTGCCAGCAGCTTCACAGGACAGGAATCGAACACCGGGGAGCTGTTTTTT. Its protein product is CASSFTGQESNTGELFF.